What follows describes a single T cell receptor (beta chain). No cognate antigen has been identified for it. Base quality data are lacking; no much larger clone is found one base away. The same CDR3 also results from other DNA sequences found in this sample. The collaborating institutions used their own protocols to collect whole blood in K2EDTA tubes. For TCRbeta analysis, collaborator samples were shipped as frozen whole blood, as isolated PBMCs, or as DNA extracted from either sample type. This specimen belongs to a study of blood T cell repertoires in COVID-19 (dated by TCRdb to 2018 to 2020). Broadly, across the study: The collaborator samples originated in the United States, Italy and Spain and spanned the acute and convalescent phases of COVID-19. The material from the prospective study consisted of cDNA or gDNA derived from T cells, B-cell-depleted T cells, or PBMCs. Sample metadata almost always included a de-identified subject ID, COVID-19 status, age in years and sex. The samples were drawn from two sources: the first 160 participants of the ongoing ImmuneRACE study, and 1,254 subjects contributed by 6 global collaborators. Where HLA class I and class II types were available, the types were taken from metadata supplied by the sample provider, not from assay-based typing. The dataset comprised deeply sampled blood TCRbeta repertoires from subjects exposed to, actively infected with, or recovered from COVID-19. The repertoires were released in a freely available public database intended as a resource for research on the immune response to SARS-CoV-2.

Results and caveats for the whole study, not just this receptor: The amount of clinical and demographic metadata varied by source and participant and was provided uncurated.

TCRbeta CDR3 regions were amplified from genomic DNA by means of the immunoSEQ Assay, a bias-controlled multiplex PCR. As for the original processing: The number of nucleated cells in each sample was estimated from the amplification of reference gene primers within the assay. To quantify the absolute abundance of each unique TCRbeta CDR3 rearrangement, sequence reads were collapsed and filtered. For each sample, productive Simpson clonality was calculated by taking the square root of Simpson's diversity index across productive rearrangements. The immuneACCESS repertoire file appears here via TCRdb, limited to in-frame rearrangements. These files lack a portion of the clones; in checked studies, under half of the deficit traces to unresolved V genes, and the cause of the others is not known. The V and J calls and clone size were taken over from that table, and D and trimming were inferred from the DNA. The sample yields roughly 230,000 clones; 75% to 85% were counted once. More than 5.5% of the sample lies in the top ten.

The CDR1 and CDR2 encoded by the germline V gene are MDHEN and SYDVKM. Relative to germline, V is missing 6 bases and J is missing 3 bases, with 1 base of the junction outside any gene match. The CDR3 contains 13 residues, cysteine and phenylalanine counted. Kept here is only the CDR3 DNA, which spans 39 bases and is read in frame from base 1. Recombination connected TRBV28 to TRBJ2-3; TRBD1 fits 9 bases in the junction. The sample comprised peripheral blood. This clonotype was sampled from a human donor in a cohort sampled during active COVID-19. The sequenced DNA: TGTGCCAGCAGGACAGGGGGAACAGATACGCAGTATTTT. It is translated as CASRTGGTDTQYF.